This T cell receptor (beta chain) derives from a study of T cells in Graves' hyperthyroidism and ophthalmopathy. The study enrolled patients aged 18 to 65 with newly diagnosed hyperthyroidism of under 2 months' duration. What was amplified from RNA transcripts were TCR beta CDR3 regions. TCR CDR3 underwent first-round RT-PCR with the HTBI primer set. TCRdb reprocessed the multiplex PCR reads with MiXCR, giving one entry per CDR3 protein. The sample shows some 380,000 distinct CDR3 sequences, approximately 15% of them seen only once. A few counts support this clonotype. Its antigen remains unknown. V lost 5 bases and J lost 1, with 15 bases in between. CDR3 length: 17 residues. CDR1 is SGHAT and CDR2 is FQNNGV in the germline V gene. General study results and limits: Blood also showed most of the thyroid clonotypes that were expanded above 0.001. A model built on 13 V-J features separated ophthalmopathy from stable hyperthyroidism. The model foresaw ophthalmopathy a median around 6 months prior to onset.

The source is a man aged 25-45 years with Graves' hyperthyroidism that later progressed to Graves' ophthalmopathy. The V call is TRBV11-2, the J call TRBJ2-6; maybe TRBD2 (6 bases). Sequences were obtained from blood. The CDR3 DNA follows: TGTGCCAGCAGCCCCCGAAAGGCGGGGTCTGGGGCCAACGTCCTGACTTTC. This translates into CASSPRKAGSGANVLTF.